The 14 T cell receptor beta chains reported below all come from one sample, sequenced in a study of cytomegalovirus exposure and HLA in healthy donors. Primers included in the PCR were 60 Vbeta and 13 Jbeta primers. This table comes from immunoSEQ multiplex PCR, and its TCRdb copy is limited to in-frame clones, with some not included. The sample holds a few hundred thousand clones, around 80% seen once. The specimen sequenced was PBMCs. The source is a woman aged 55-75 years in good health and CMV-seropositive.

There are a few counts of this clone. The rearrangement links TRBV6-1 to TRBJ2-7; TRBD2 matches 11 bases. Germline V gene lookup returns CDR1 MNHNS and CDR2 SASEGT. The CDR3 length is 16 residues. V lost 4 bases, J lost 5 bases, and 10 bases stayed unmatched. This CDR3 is CASSAMALAGGNEQYF. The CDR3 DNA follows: TGTGCCAGCAGTGCCATGGCGCTAGCGGGAGGCAACGAGCAGTACTTC.

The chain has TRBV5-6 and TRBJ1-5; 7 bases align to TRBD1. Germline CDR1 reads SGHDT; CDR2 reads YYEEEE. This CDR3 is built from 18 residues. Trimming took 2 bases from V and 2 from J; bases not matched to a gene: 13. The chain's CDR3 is CASSLLRQGGGGNQPQHF. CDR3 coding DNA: TGTGCCAGCAGCTTACTGAGACAGGGAGGAGGGGGCAATCAGCCCCAGCATTTT.

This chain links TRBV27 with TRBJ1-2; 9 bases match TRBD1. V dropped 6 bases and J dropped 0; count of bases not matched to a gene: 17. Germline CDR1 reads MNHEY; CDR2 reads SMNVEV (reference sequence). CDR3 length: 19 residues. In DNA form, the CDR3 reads TGTGCCAGCAGCTTACTTCAATCCCCCGGGACAGGGTCTAACTATGGCTACACCTTC. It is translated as CASSLLQSPGTGSNYGYTF.

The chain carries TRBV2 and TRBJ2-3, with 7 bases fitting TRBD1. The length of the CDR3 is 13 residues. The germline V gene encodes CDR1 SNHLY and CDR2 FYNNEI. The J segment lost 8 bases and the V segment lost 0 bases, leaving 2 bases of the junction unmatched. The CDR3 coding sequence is TGTGCCAGCAGTGAAGCGGGACAGCTTACGCAGTATTTT. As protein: CASSEAGQLTQYF.

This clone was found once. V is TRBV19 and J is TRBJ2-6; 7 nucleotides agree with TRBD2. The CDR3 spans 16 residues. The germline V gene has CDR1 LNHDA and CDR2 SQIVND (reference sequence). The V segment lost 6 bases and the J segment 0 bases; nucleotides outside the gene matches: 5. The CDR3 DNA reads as TGTGCCAGTAGATTGGGGGGGACCTCTGGGGCCAACGTCCTGACTTTC. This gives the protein CASRLGGTSGANVLTF.

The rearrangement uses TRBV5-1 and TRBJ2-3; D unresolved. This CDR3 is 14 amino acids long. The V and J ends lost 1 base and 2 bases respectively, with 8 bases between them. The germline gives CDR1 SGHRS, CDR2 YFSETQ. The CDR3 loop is CASSLWPNTDTQYF. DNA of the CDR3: TGCGCCAGCAGCTTGTGGCCCAACACAGATACGCAGTATTTT.

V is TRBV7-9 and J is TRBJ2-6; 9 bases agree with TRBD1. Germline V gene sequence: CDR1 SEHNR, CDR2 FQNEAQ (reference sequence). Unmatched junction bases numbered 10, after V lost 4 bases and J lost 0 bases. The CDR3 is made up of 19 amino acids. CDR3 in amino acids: CASSSSTGGPYSGANVLTF. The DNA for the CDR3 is TGTGCCAGCAGCTCCTCCACAGGGGGCCCATACTCTGGGGCCAACGTCCTGACTTTC.

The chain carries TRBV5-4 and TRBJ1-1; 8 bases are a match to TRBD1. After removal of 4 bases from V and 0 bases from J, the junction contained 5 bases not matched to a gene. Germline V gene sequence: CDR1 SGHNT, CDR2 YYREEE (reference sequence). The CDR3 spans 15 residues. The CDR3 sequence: CASSMKDRVNTEAFF. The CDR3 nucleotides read TGTGCCAGCAGCATGAAGGACAGGGTGAACACTGAAGCTTTCTTT.

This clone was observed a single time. This CDR3 reads CASSFPTLRALRGHF. DNA of the CDR3: TGCGCCAGCAGTTTTCCGACATTAAGAGCGCTAAGGGGGCATTTT. This sequence joins TRBV23-1 and TRBJ1-5, with D possibly being TRBD1 (5 bases). TRBV23-1 is an ORF, and what it does is uncertain. Trimming took 5 bases from V and 15 from J, leaving 26 bases between them. The CDR3 spans 15 residues.

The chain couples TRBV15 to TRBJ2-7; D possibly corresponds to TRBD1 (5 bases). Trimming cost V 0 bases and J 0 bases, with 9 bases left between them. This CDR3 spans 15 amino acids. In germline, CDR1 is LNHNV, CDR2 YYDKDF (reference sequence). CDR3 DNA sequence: TGTGCCACCAGCAGAGATCCAGGGAACTCCTACGAGCAGTACTTC. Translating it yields CATSRDPGNSYEQYF.

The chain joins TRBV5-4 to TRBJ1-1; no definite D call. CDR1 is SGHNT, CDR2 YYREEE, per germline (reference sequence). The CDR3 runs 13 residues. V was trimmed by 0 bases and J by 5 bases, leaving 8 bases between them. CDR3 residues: CASSLESMTEAFF. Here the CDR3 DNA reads TGTGCCAGCAGCTTGGAGAGCATGACTGAAGCTTTCTTT.

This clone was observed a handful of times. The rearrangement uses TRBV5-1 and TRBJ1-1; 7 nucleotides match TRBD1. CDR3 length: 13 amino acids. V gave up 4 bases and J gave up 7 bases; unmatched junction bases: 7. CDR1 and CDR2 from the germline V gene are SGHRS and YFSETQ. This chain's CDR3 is CASSQDRTGEAFF. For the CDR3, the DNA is TGCGCCAGCAGCCAGGACAGGACGGGTGAAGCTTTCTTT. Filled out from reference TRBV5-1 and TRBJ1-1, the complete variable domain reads KAGVTQTPRYLIKTRGQQVTLSCSPISGHRSVSWYQQTPGQGLQFLFEYFSETQRNKGNFPGRFSGRQFSNSRSEMNVSTLELGDSALYLCASSQDRTGEAFFGQGTRLTVV.

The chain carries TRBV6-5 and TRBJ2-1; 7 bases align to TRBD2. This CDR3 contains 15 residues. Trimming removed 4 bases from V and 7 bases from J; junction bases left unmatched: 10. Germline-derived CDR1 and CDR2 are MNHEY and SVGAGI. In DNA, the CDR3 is TGTGCCAGCAGTTCACTAGCGTCCGGAACGAATGAGCAGTTCTTC. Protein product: CASSSLASGTNEQFF.

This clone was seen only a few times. The CDR3 here is CASSLDRETQYF. The CDR3 DNA follows: TGTGCCAGCAGCTTAGATCGAGAGACCCAGTACTTC. The genes are TRBV11-3 and TRBJ2-5; no definite D call. V was pared by 0 bases and J by 4 bases, with 3 bases between. Germline V CDR1 and CDR2: SGHNT, YENEEA. CDR3 length equals 12 residues.